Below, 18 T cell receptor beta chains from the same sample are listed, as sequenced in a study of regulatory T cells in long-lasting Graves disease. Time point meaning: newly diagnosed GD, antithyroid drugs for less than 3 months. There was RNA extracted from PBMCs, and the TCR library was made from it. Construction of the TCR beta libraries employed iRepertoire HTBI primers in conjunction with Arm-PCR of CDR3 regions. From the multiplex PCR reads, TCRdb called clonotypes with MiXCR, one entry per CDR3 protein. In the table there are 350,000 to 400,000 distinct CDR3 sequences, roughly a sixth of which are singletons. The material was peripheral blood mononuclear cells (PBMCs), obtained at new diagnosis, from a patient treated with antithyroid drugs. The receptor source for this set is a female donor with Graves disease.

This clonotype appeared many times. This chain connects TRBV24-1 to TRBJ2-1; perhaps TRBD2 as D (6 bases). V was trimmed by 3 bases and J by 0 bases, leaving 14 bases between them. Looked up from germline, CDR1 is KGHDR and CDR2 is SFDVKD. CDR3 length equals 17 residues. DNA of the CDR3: TGTGCCACCAGTGATACCGCAGCGGGTAGCTCCTACAATGAGCAGTTCTTC. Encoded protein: CATSDTAAGSSYNEQFF.

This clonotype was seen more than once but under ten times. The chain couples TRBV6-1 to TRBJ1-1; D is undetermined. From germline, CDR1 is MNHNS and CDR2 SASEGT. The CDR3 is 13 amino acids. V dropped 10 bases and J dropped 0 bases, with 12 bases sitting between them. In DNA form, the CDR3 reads TGTGCCACCGGTAAACAGTTGAACACTGAAGCTTTCTTT. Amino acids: CATGKQLNTEAFF.

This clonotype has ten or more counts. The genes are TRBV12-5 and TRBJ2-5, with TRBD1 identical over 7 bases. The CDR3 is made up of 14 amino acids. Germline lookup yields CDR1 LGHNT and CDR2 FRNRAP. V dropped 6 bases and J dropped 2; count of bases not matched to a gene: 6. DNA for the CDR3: TGTGCTAGTGGGCGATCAGGGGGACAAGAGACCCAGTACTTC. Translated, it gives CASGRSGGQETQYF.

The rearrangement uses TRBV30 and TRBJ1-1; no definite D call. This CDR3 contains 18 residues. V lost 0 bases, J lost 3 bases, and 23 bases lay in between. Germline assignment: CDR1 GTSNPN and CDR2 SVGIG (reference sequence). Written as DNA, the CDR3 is TGTGCCTGGAGTGTACACCCGCATCCATTGGGGAGTTACACTGAAGCTTTCTTT. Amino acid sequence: CAWSVHPHPLGSYTEAFF.

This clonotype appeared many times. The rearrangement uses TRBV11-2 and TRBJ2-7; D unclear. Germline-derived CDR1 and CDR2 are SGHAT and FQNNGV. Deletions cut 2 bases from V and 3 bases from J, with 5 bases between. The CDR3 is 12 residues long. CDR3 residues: CASSLPGYEQYF. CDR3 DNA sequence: TGTGCCAGCAGCTTACCGGGCTACGAGCAGTACTTC.

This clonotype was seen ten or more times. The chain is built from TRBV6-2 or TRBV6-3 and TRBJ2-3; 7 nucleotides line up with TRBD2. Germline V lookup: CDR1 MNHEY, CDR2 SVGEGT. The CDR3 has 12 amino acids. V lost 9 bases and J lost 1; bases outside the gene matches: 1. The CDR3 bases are TGTGCCAGTACTAGCGGCACAGATACGCAGTATTTT. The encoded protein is CASTSGTDTQYF.

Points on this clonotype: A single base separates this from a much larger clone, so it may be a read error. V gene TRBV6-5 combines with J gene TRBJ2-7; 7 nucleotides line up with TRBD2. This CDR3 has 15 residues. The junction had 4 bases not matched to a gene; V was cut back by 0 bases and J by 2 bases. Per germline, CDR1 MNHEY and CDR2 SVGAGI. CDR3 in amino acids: CASSYSISGAYEQYF. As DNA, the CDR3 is TGTGCCAGCAGTTACTCGATAAGCGGGGCCTACGAGCAGTACTTC.

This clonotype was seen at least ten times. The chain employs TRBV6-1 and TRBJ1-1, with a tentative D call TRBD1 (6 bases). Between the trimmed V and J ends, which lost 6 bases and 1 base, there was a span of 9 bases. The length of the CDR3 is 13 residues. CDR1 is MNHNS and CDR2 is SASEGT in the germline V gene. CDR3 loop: CASRQGPNTEAFF. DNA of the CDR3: TGTGCCAGCAGACAGGGCCCGAACACTGAAGCTTTCTTT.

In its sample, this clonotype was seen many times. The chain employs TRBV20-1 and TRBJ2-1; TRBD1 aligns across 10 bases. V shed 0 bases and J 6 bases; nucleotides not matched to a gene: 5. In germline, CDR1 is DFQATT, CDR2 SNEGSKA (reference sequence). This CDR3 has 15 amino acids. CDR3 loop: CSARERGQGLNEQFF. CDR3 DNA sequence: TGCAGTGCTAGAGAGAGGGGACAGGGGCTCAATGAGCAGTTCTTC.

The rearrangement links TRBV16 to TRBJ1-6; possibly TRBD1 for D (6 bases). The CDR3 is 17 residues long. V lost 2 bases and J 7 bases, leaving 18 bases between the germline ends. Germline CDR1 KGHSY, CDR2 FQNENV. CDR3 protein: CASSQLPGHLRNSPLHF. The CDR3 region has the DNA TGTGCCAGCAGCCAACTACCGGGACACCTCCGAAATTCACCCCTCCACTTT.

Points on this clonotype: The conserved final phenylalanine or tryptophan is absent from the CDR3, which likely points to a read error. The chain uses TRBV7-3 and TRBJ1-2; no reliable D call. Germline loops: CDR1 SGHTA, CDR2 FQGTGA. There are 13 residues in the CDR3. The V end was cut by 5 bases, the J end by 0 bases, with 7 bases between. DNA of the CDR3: TGTGCCAGCAGCGCCGGGGCTAACTATGGCTACACCTAC. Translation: CASSAGANYGYTY.

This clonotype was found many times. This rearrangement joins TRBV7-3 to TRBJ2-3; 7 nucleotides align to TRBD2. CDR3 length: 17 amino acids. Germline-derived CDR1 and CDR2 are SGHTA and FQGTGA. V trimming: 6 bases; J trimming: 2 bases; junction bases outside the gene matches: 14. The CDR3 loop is CASRQRASGPDTDTQYF. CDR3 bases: TGTGCCAGCAGGCAAAGAGCTAGCGGCCCAGACACAGATACGCAGTATTTT.

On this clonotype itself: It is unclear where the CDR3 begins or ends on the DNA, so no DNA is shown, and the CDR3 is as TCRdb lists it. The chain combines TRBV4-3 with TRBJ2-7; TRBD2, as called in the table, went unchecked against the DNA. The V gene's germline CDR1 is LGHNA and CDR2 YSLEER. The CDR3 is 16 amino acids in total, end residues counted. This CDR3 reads CASSQDFVASGSSEYF.

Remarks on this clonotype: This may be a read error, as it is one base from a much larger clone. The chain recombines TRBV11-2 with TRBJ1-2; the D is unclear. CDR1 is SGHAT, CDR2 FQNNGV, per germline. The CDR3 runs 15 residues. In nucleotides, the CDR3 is TGTGCCAGCAGCTTTGTCTCCATGAGCGGCTATGGCGACACCTTC. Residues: CASSFVSMSGYGDTF.

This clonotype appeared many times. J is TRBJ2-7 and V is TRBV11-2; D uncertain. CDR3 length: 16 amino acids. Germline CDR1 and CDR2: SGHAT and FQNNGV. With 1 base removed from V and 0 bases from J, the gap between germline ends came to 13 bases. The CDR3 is CASSLGPHPSSYEQYF. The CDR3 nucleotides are TGTGCCAGCAGCTTAGGCCCCCACCCATCCTCCTACGAGCAGTACTTC.

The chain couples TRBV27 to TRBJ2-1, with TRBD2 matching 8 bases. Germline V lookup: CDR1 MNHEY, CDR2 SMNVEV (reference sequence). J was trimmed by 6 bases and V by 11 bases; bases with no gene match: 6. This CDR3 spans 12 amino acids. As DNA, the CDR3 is TGTGCCTGCTTAGCGGGGAGCAATGAGCAGTTCTTC. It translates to CACLAGSNEQFF.

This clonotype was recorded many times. In DNA form, the CDR3 reads TGTGCCAGCAGTCCCCGGGACACCACAGATACGCAGTATTTT. Its protein product is CASSPRDTTDTQYF. The V gene is TRBV12-3 or TRBV12-4, the J gene TRBJ2-3; TRBD1 might be the D (6 bases). The CDR3 totals 14 residues. V lost 5 bases and J 2 bases, leaving 11 bases between the germline ends.

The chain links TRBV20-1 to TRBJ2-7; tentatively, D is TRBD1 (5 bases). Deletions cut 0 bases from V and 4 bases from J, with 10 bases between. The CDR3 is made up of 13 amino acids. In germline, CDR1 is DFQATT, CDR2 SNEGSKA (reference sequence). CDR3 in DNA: TGCAGTGCTAGAGATACAGGTGGATACGAGCAGTACTTC. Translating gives CSARDTGGYEQYF.